This T cell receptor beta chain was recorded in a study of blood T cell repertoires in COVID-19. The CDR3 extends over 11 amino acids. Germline V gene data show CDR1 as SGHRS and CDR2 as YFSETQ. Trimming took 9 bases from V and 14 from J; bases not matched to a gene: 11. Libraries were prepared by immunoSEQ multiplex PCR; TCRdb keeps only in-frame clonotypes and omits some of them. This sample has 130,000 to 150,000 clones, with roughly 82% found just once. Sequencing was carried out using peripheral blood. The receptor's source is a woman in her 50s in a cohort sampled during active or convalescent COVID-19. The gene calls are TRBV5-1 and TRBJ1-2; 9 bases map to TRBD1. In DNA form, the CDR3 reads TGCGCCACAAAGAAACGCGGGACAGGGACCTTC. Translated: CATKKRGTGTF.